This T cell receptor beta chain was documented in a study of blood T cell repertoires in COVID-19. Study at large: Acute and convalescent COVID-19 specimens originated in the United States, Italy and Spain. In each case, the material was cDNA or gDNA derived from T cells, B-cell-depleted T cells, or PBMCs.

How the authors handled the data: It was from reference gene primer amplification that nucleated cell counts were estimated. Data came from immunoSEQ multiplex PCR; TCRdb stores just in-frame clones and leaves some out. V, J and clone size were drawn from that table, and D and trimming were deduced from the DNA. The sample lists about 170,000 clones, roughly 80% seen once, with roughly 2% in the top ten. The CDR3 extends over 15 amino acids. The germline CDR1 and CDR2 sequences are SGHNT and YYREEE (reference sequence). Trimming took 1 base from V and 4 from J, leaving 14 bases between them. The source of this sequence is a woman older than 75 with acute or convalescent COVID-19. The chain carries TRBV5-4 and TRBJ2-5; possibly TRBD2 for D (6 bases). The specimen was peripheral blood. DNA for the CDR3: TGTGCCAGCAGCTTGCCGGGGGTGGAGGGAGAGACCCAGTACTTC. Translating gives CASSLPGVEGETQYF.